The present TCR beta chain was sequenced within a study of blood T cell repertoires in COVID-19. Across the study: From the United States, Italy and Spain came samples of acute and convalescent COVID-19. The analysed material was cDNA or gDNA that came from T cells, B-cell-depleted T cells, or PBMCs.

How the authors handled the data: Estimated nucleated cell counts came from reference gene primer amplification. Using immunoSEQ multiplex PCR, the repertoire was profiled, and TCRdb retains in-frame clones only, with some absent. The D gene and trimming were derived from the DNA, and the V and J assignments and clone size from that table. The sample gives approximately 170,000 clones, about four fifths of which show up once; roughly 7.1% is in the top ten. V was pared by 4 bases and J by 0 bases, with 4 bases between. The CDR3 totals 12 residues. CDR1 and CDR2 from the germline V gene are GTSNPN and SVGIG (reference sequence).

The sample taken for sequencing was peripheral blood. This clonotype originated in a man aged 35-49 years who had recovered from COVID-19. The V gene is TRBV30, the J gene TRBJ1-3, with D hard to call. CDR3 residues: CAWTVSGNTIYF. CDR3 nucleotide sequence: TGTGCCTGGACAGTCTCTGGAAACACCATATATTTT.